The 28 T cell receptor beta chains listed next were all sequenced from one sample in a study of blood T cell repertoires in COVID-19. The repertoire was sequenced with immunoSEQ multiplex PCR; TCRdb's copy has only in-frame clones and lacks some. The sample records hundreds of thousands of clones, about 82% being singletons. Sequencing was carried out using peripheral blood. The receptors come from a man aged 50-59 years with active or convalescent COVID-19.

The chain joins TRBV2 to TRBJ2-2; D possibly corresponds to TRBD1 (5 bases). Per germline, CDR1 SNHLY and CDR2 FYNNEI. Trimming shortened V by 5 bases and J by 4 bases, and 11 bases separated the two germline ends. CDR3 length: 14 amino acids. CDR3 bases: TGTGCCAGCAGTACCCAGGGTAGCACCGGGGAGCTGTTTTTT. Protein sequence: CASSTQGSTGELFF.

This chain joins TRBV18 and TRBJ2-7, with a tentative D call TRBD1 (6 bases). Germline V gene lookup returns CDR1 KGHSH and CDR2 LQKENI. V lost 2 bases and J 2 bases, leaving 10 bases between the germline ends. CDR3 length: 14 residues. CDR3 loop: CASSPIQGPYEQYF. CDR3 coding DNA: TGTGCCAGCTCACCAATACAGGGACCCTACGAGCAGTACTTC. The full variable domain, with the rest looked up from reference TRBV18 and TRBJ2-7, is NAGVMQNPRHLVRRRGQEARLRCSPMKGHSHVYWYRQLPEEGLKFMVYLQKENIIDESGMPKERFSAEFPKEGPSILRIQQVVRGDSAAYFCASSPIQGPYEQYFGPGTRLTVT.

This clone was detected a few times. V gene TRBV6-4 combines with J gene TRBJ2-7; TRBD2 might be the D (5 bases). The CDR3 is made up of 15 amino acids. CDR1 and CDR2 from the germline V gene are MRHNA and SNTAGT. With 5 bases removed from V and 6 bases from J, the gap between germline ends came to 20 bases. Written as DNA, the CDR3 is TGTGCCAGCAGTAAACCAATTAGGAAGGCGGGCGAGCAGTACTTC. Its protein product is CASSKPIRKAGEQYF.

V is TRBV12-3 or TRBV12-4 and J is TRBJ2-5; 8 positions match TRBD1. Trimming took 6 bases from V and 4 from J; bases not matched to a gene: 4. This CDR3 is 13 amino acids long. The CDR3 coding sequence is TGTGCCAGCAGCCAGGGGGCAGCAGAGACCCAGTACTTC. This gives the protein CASSQGAAETQYF.

V gene TRBV19 combines with J gene TRBJ2-7; tentatively, D is TRBD2 (5 bases). V was clipped by 2 bases and J by 2 bases, with 28 bases between them. This CDR3 has 20 amino acids. Germline V lookup: CDR1 LNHDA, CDR2 SQIVND (reference sequence). CDR3 sequence (DNA): TGTGCCAGTAGTATAAGGTACGGAACTAATCCTACGAGCGGCCCCTACGAGCAGTACTTC. This encodes CASSIRYGTNPTSGPYEQYF.

The chain joins TRBV9 to TRBJ1-1, with D hard to call. This CDR3 contains 13 residues. Trimming cost V 3 bases and J 4 bases, with 10 bases left between them. The germline CDR1 and CDR2 sequences are SGDLS and YYNGEE. The CDR3 region is CASSATLATEAFF. The CDR3 region has the DNA TGTGCCAGCAGCGCGACACTGGCCACTGAAGCTTTCTTT.

The rearrangement uses TRBV4-2 and TRBJ2-2, with a possible D match to TRBD2 (6 bases). In germline, CDR1 is LGHNA, CDR2 YNFKEQ. Trimming left V 8 bases short and J 4 bases short, with 17 bases between. The CDR3 totals 15 residues. CDR3 bases: TGTGCCAGCCGGGGGAGGCAGGGCGGCACCGGGGAGCTGTTTTTT. Protein product: CASRGRQGGTGELFF.

V gene TRBV6-5 combines with J gene TRBJ1-1; the match to TRBD1 covers 7 bases. V lost 6 bases, J lost 3 bases, and 10 bases stayed unmatched. Germline V CDR1 and CDR2: MNHEY, SVGAGI. The CDR3 runs 15 residues. In DNA form, the CDR3 reads TGTGCCAGCAGCGGGGGACGCACAGGGGACACTGAAGCTTTCTTT. Translating gives CASSGGRTGDTEAFF.

This rearrangement joins TRBV10-3 to TRBJ1-1; D might be TRBD1 (5 bases). The V gene's germline CDR1 is ENHRY and CDR2 SYGVKD. The CDR3 is 13 residues long. The V and J ends lost 4 bases and 1 base respectively, with 7 bases between them. The CDR3 loop reads CAISGDSNTEAFF. CDR3 DNA: TGTGCCATCAGTGGGGACTCGAACACTGAAGCTTTCTTT.

The chain combines TRBV6-5 with TRBJ1-2; D uncertain. The V gene's germline CDR1 is MNHEY and CDR2 SVGAGI. The CDR3 length is 14 residues. Trimming removed 4 bases from V and 6 bases from J, with 15 bases in between. The CDR3 DNA reads TGTGCCAGCAGTTCCTCGGTTCTCTCAGATGGCTACACCTTC. Protein product: CASSSSVLSDGYTF.

The count of this clone is one. CDR3 amino acids: CASRMLGLAFF. DNA of the CDR3: TGTGCCAGCAGGATGCTGGGGCTAGCTTTCTTT. This chain joins TRBV2 and TRBJ1-1; D might be TRBD1 (5 bases). Between the trimmed V and J ends, which lost 6 bases and 10 bases, there was a span of 12 bases. The length of the CDR3 is 11 residues. Germline CDR1 SNHLY, CDR2 FYNNEI.

The CDR3 DNA is TGTGCCAGCAGCCCTAGTTTCGGGACATTCTACGAGCAGTACTTC. As protein: CASSPSFGTFYEQYF. The chain employs TRBV5-6 and TRBJ2-7; D is perhaps TRBD1 (6 bases). Germline CDR1 is SGHDT and CDR2 is YYEEEE. The CDR3 contains 15 residues. The V and J ends lost 4 bases and 3 bases respectively, with 17 bases between them.

The chain has TRBV11-2 and TRBJ2-3, with a tentative D call TRBD2 (6 bases). The CDR3 totals 14 residues. Germline V gives CDR1 SGHAT, CDR2 FQNNGV. With 1 base removed from V and 5 bases from J, the gap between germline ends came to 10 bases. This chain's CDR3 is CASSLGGTGDTQYF. The DNA of the CDR3 is TGTGCCAGCAGCTTAGGAGGGACTGGAGATACGCAGTATTTT.

The V gene is TRBV19, the J gene TRBJ1-6; 9 bases fit TRBD1. The CDR3 length is 16 residues. Germline V gene data show CDR1 as LNHDA and CDR2 as SQIVND (reference sequence). The V segment lost 6 bases and the J segment 7 bases; nucleotides outside the gene matches: 10. The CDR3 loop reads CASRVSGTGINSPLHF. DNA for the CDR3: TGTGCCAGTAGAGTCTCCGGGACAGGGATCAATTCACCCCTCCACTTT.

This chain joins TRBV11-2 and TRBJ2-1; D may be TRBD2 (6 bases). Germline CDR1 is SGHAT and CDR2 is FQNNGV. This CDR3 comprises 13 residues. The V end was cut by 1 base, the J end by 12 bases, with 13 bases between. The CDR3 here is CASSLGSAGGQFF. The CDR3 region has the DNA TGTGCCAGCAGCTTAGGGTCCGCCGGGGGGCAGTTCTTC.

This chain joins TRBV7-2 and TRBJ1-4, with a possible D match to TRBD1 (5 bases). CDR3 size: 15 residues. Germline V lookup: CDR1 SGHTA, CDR2 FQGNSA. Deletions cut 2 bases from V and 5 bases from J, with 12 bases between. The CDR3 reads CASSLLQGGNEKLFF. DNA of the CDR3: TGTGCCAGCAGCTTATTGCAGGGTGGGAATGAAAAACTGTTTTTT. Using reference TRBV7-2 and TRBJ1-4 for the parts outside the CDR3, the full variable domain is GAGVSQSPSNKVTEKGKDVELRCDPISGHTALYWYRQSLGQGLEFLIYFQGNSAPDKSGLPSDRFSAERTGGSVSTLTIQRTQQEDSAVYLCASSLLQGGNEKLFFGSGTQLSVL.

V gene TRBV18 combines with J gene TRBJ1-6, with 7 positions matching TRBD1. The CDR3 covers 16 residues. CDR1 and CDR2 from the germline V gene are KGHSH and LQKENI. Germline trimming cut 3 bases from V and 10 bases from J; bases unmatched to any gene: 12. CDR3 sequence: CASSPGSDRASSPLHF. DNA for the CDR3: TGTGCCAGCTCACCCGGCTCTGACAGGGCGAGCTCACCCCTCCACTTT.

This clone was detected only a few times. This chain links TRBV5-6 with TRBJ2-7; 7 nucleotides align to TRBD2. Germline V gene lookup returns CDR1 SGHDT and CDR2 YYEEEE. The junction had 9 bases not matched to a gene; V was cut back by 7 bases and J by 2 bases. The CDR3 has 14 residues. The CDR3 region has the DNA TGTGCCAGCTCCTGGGGCGGGAGCACCTACGAGCAGTACTTC. It specifies CASSWGGSTYEQYF.

This clone turned up a few times. This sample includes further DNA sequences coding for the same CDR3. V and J are TRBV15 and TRBJ2-1; 9 bases agree with TRBD2. The junction had 20 bases not matched to a gene; V was cut back by 4 bases and J by 7 bases. Germline CDR1 reads LNHNV; CDR2 reads YYDKDF (reference sequence). The CDR3 spans 19 residues. CDR3 coding DNA: TGTGCCACCAGCACCCCTCTTGGAGCGGGAGGTCTTGGAAGGAATGAGCAGTTCTTC. Residues: CATSTPLGAGGLGRNEQFF.

The table lists this clone with a count of one. This sequence joins TRBV2 and TRBJ1-5, with unresolved D. Deletions cut 4 bases from V and 6 bases from J, with 7 bases between. CDR1 is SNHLY and CDR2 is FYNNEI in the germline V gene. The CDR3 covers 12 residues. The CDR3 spells CASSGASQPQHF. Written as DNA, the CDR3 is TGTGCCAGCAGTGGGGCAAGTCAGCCCCAGCATTTT.

V is TRBV28 and J is TRBJ2-5; 7 bases agree with TRBD2. Germline assignment: CDR1 MDHEN and CDR2 SYDVKM. The CDR3 loop spans 14 amino acids. Unmatched junction bases numbered 7, after V lost 5 bases and J lost 4 bases. The DNA of the CDR3 is TGTGCCAGCAGTCGTCCACTAGCGAGAGAGACCCAGTACTTC. This translates into CASSRPLARETQYF.

This clone was seen a handful of times. The V and J genes are TRBV7-9 and TRBJ1-1, with 7 bases that match TRBD1. Germline CDR1 is SEHNR and CDR2 is FQNEAQ (reference sequence). The junction had 9 bases not matched to a gene; V was cut back by 6 bases and J by 8 bases. The CDR3 length is 13 residues. In nucleotides, the CDR3 is TGTGCCAGCAGATTCGAAGGAGGGGGCGAAGCTTTCTTT. This sequence encodes CASRFEGGGEAFF.

A single count supports this clone. The chain carries TRBV4-2 and TRBJ2-7; 10 bases match TRBD1. The J segment lost 2 bases and the V segment lost 1 base, leaving 5 bases of the junction unmatched. The V gene's germline CDR1 is LGHNA and CDR2 YNFKEQ. This CDR3 comprises 16 residues. This CDR3 reads CASSQGDGTGAYEQYF. The CDR3 coding sequence is TGTGCCAGCAGCCAAGGGGACGGGACAGGGGCCTACGAGCAGTACTTC.

J is TRBJ2-1 and V is TRBV13; no firm D call. Germline CDR1 reads PRHDT; CDR2 reads FYEKMQ (reference sequence). This CDR3 is built from 12 residues. V was cut by 1 base and J by 7 bases, with 5 bases left in between. The chain's CDR3 is CASSLDFNEQFF. The CDR3 DNA reads TGTGCCAGCAGCTTAGACTTTAATGAGCAGTTCTTC.

This rearrangement joins TRBV11-2 to TRBJ1-3, with unresolved D. V shed 2 bases and J shed 3 bases, with 5 bases lying between them. The CDR3 consists of 13 residues. The germline V gene has CDR1 SGHAT and CDR2 FQNNGV. The CDR3 region is CASSLTRGNTIYF. CDR3 DNA: TGTGCCAGCAGCTTAACACGTGGAAACACCATATATTTT.

The rearrangement links TRBV29-1 to TRBJ2-5; 7 bases map to TRBD1. Germline V lookup: CDR1 SQVTM, CDR2 ANQGSEA. Germline trimming cut 6 bases from V and 3 bases from J; bases unmatched to any gene: 7. CDR3 length equals 13 residues. CDR3 coding DNA: TGCAGCGTGGCCGCCGGGACAGAAGAGACCCAGTACTTC. This encodes CSVAAGTEETQYF.

The chain employs TRBV20-1 and TRBJ2-1; 7 bases align to TRBD2. The germline V gene has CDR1 DFQATT and CDR2 SNEGSKA (reference sequence). This CDR3 is 10 amino acids long. The CDR3 bases are TGCTCTGTGGGGAGGGGTGAGCAGTTCTTC. Amino acids: CSVGRGEQFF.

This clone appeared a single time. The gene calls are TRBV19 and TRBJ2-2, with 9 bases that match TRBD1. This CDR3 region has 15 residues. Germline lookup yields CDR1 LNHDA and CDR2 SQIVND (reference sequence). Losses at the gene ends were 10 bases for V and 4 bases for J; bases not matched to a gene: 10. The CDR3 loop reads CATSPGQGSTGELFF. CDR3 nucleotides: TGTGCCACCTCTCCGGGACAGGGTAGCACCGGGGAGCTGTTTTTT.